This TCR beta chain is from a study of identical twins. This clonotype was detected only a few times. What it binds is unknown. This CDR3 has 13 amino acids. From germline, CDR1 is LNHDA and CDR2 SQIVND (reference sequence). V lost 9 bases to trimming and J lost 0 bases; unmatched junction nucleotides: 2. Through template switching, a universal primer site was introduced, and the cDNA contained unique molecular identifiers. TCRdb passed the 5' RACE reads through MiXCR, listing each CDR3 protein once. Found here are around 1.7 million distinct CDR3 sequences, about 31% of them singletons; the top ten hold about 0.27%. General study points: For zero-insertion analyses, partial confounding could come from invariant MAIT and iNKT cells.

The sequence was obtained from a newborn girl in good health. The rearrangement links TRBV19 to TRBJ1-1, with 9 positions matching TRBD1. The sample was cord blood. The CDR3 here is CASGTGMNTEAFF. CDR3 sequence (DNA): TGTGCCAGCGGGACAGGGATGAACACTGAAGCTTTCTTT.